This T cell receptor beta chain was documented in a study of blood T cell repertoires in COVID-19. Across the whole study: Specimens from acute and convalescent COVID-19 originated in the United States, Italy and Spain. Sample material is recorded as cDNA or gDNA derived from T cells, B-cell-depleted T cells, or PBMCs.

TCRdb keeps only in-frame clones here, not all; method: immunoSEQ multiplex PCR. This table has about 280,000 clones, 80% to 90% appearing once. Looked up from germline, CDR1 is SEHNR and CDR2 is FQNEAQ (reference sequence). The CDR3 is 17 residues long. V was clipped by 5 bases and J by 0 bases; unmatched bases: 8. All enrollees were roughly 18 to 89 years old and from fewer than 25 US areas. The receptor was isolated from a woman aged 30 to 39 with acute COVID-19. What was sequenced was PBMCs or T cells enriched from blood (not recorded which). The V gene is TRBV7-9, the J gene TRBJ2-1; 9 bases fit TRBD2. The CDR3 DNA sequence: TGTGCCAGCAGCACCCGACTAGCGGATAACTCCTACAATGAGCAGTTCTTC. Its translation: CASSTRLADNSYNEQFF.